This TCR beta chain was found in a study of T cell responses to AZD1222 COVID-19 vaccine. V lost 0 bases, J lost 11 bases, and 11 bases lay in between. CDR3 length: 12 amino acids. CDR1 SGHRS and CDR2 YFSETQ come from the germline V gene. Profiled with immunoSEQ multiplex PCR; TCRdb holds only in-frame clones, not every one. The sample includes more than 90,000 clones, roughly 91% of them seen just once. About this clone: The antigen remains undetermined.

Whole-study findings and limits: Clonal diversity may have been underestimated, and the donors were mostly white British, with more females than males.

The sequence was obtained from an adult who received the AZD1222 COVID-19 vaccine. The sample here was peripheral blood, taken 28 days after the second AZD1222 dose. This chain joins TRBV5-1 and TRBJ1-2, with D maybe TRBD1 (5 bases). In DNA form, the CDR3 reads TGCGCCAGCAGCTTGGACCAGGGTACATACACCTTC. Translated, it gives CASSLDQGTYTF.